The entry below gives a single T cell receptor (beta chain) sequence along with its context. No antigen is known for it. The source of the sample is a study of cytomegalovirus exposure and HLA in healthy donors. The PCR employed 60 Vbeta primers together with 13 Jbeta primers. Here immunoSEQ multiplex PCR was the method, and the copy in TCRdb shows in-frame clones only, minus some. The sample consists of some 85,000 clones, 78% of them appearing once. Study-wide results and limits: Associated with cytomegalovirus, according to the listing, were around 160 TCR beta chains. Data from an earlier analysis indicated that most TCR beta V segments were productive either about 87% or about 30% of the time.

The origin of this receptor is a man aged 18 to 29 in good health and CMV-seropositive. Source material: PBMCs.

The CDR3 nucleotides are TGTGCCAGCAGAAACACAGGTCAGAACACTGAAGCTTTCTTT. Protein: CASRNTGQNTEAFF. The chain employs TRBV6-1 and TRBJ1-1, with D possibly TRBD1 on 5 matching bases. With 6 bases removed from V and 1 base from J, the gap between germline ends came to 12 bases. Germline CDR1 MNHNS, CDR2 SASEGT. The CDR3 sequence is 14 residues long.